Listed here are 22 T cell receptor beta chains from one sample, sequenced in a study of CD8 T cells in ankylosing spondylitis. TCRdb re-derived calls from the 5' RACE reads in MiXCR, one entry per CDR3 protein. The sample records about 210,000 distinct CDR3 sequences, roughly 8.2% being singletons. The source material was blood, either unsorted or a sorted T cell fraction (not recorded which). Receptors were obtained from a female donor with ankylosing spondylitis or in good health (not recorded which).

This clonotype was recorded a few times. This chain links TRBV24-1 with TRBJ2-1; D is unresolved. The CDR3 runs 13 residues. The germline V and J ends were trimmed by 3 bases and 9 bases, with 11 bases remaining between them. In germline, CDR1 is KGHDR, CDR2 SFDVKD. The CDR3 is CATSDAYIGEQFF. The CDR3 DNA follows: TGTGCCACCAGTGATGCATACATAGGTGAGCAGTTCTTC.

This clonotype was observed many times. V and J are TRBV29-1 and TRBJ2-7, with D maybe TRBD1 (5 bases). Between the trimmed V and J ends, which lost 7 bases and 0 bases, there was a span of 13 bases. The germline CDR1 and CDR2 sequences are SQVTM and ANQGSEA. The CDR3 covers 13 residues. CDR3 sequence (DNA): TGCAGCGCCAAGGGGTGGAGCTCCTACGAGCAGTACTTC. It translates to CSAKGWSSYEQYF.

This clonotype has at least ten counts. The V call is TRBV6-1, the J call TRBJ1-4; TRBD1 matches at 7 bases. The germline gives CDR1 MNHNS, CDR2 SASEGT. V lost 6 bases to trimming and J lost 0 bases; unmatched junction nucleotides: 7. The CDR3 sequence is 16 residues long. CDR3 coding DNA: TGTGCCAGCAGCCGGGACAGTTTTGCAACTAATGAAAAACTGTTTTTT. Translated: CASSRDSFATNEKLFF.

In this sample, this clonotype turned up many times. V gene TRBV10-3 combines with J gene TRBJ2-5; the match to TRBD2 covers 11 bases. This CDR3 spans 14 amino acids. Unmatched junction bases numbered 13, after V lost 10 bases and J lost 9 bases. The germline V gene has CDR1 ENHRY and CDR2 SYGVKD. The CDR3 loop is CATHLDVAGGPQYF. The CDR3, as DNA: TGTGCCACCCACCTTGACGTAGCGGGAGGGCCCCAGTACTTC.

This clonotype was seen more than once but under ten times. The V call is TRBV6-5, the J call TRBJ1-2; D call uncertain. CDR1 and CDR2 (germline): MNHEY, SVGAGI. V was cut by 0 bases and J by 6 bases, with 8 bases left in between. This CDR3 has 13 residues. In DNA form, the CDR3 reads TGTGCCAGCAGTTACTCGGCCCAGGATGGCTACACCTTC. It yields the protein CASSYSAQDGYTF.

This clonotype was counted at least ten times. The CDR3: CASTKAATYEQYF. The CDR3 nucleotides are TGTGCCAGCACCAAGGCTGCCACCTACGAGCAGTACTTC. The chain recombines TRBV6-1 with TRBJ2-7; D remains unclear. CDR1 is MNHNS, CDR2 SASEGT, per germline. V was clipped by 7 bases and J by 2 bases, with 12 bases between them. There are 13 residues in the CDR3.

This clonotype was recorded many times. CDR3 coding DNA: TGTGCCAGCAGTTTCTATGGCGAGCAGTACTTC. Its translation: CASSFYGEQYF. V gene TRBV6-2 or TRBV6-3 combines with J gene TRBJ2-7; D uncertain. V lost 4 bases, J lost 6 bases, and 7 bases lay in between. Germline V gives CDR1 MNHEY, CDR2 SVGEGT. This CDR3 has 11 residues.

This clonotype was recorded many times. The rearrangement uses TRBV2 and TRBJ2-7; D gene unclear. CDR1 and CDR2 (germline): SNHLY, FYNNEI. V shed 6 bases and J shed 3 bases, with 9 bases lying between them. This CDR3 region has 12 residues. The CDR3, as DNA: TGTGCCAGCAGAGAACGGGTCTACGAGCAGTACTTC. Protein: CASRERVYEQYF.

This clonotype was recorded at least ten times. The CDR3 reads CAWSAGGFTEAFF. In DNA form, the CDR3 reads TGTGCCTGGAGTGCGGGGGGCTTCACTGAAGCTTTCTTT. The rearrangement uses TRBV30 and TRBJ1-1; a weak D match, TRBD1 (6 bases). Per the germline V gene, CDR1 is GTSNPN and CDR2 is SVGIG (reference sequence). This CDR3 comprises 13 residues. V dropped 1 base and J dropped 4 bases, with 10 bases sitting between them.

This chain links TRBV12-3 or TRBV12-4 with TRBJ2-7; TRBD2 matches 8 bases. The junction had 4 bases not matched to a gene; V was cut back by 3 bases and J by 6 bases. The CDR3 loop spans 13 amino acids. The CDR3 region has the DNA TGTGCCAGCAGTTTGCGGGGGGAAGGCGAGCAGTACTTC. This codes for CASSLRGEGEQYF.

This clonotype was observed many times. Written as DNA, the CDR3 is TGCAGCGTTCTGGCGGGAGGGCCCCACAATGAGCAGTTCTTC. This gives the protein CSVLAGGPHNEQFF. The chain links TRBV29-1 to TRBJ2-1; TRBD2 matches 9 bases. The J segment lost 5 bases and the V segment lost 5 bases, leaving 7 bases of the junction unmatched. This CDR3 contains 14 residues. CDR1 is SQVTM, CDR2 ANQGSEA, per germline.

The rearrangement uses TRBV7-2 and TRBJ2-7, with 9 bases that match TRBD2. The CDR3 sequence is 15 residues long. V trimming: 1 base; J trimming: 3 bases; junction bases outside the gene matches: 4. Germline values: CDR1 SGHTA, CDR2 FQGNSA. The CDR3 DNA follows: TGTGCCAGCAGCTTAGTGCTAGCGGGACGCTACGAGCAGTACTTC. It specifies CASSLVLAGRYEQYF.

This clonotype has a count of ten or more. The J gene is TRBJ1-1, the V gene TRBV6-2 or TRBV6-3, with D uncertain. Germline CDR1 and CDR2: MNHEY and SVGEGT. The CDR3 has 12 residues. Trimming pared 7 bases from V and 0 bases from J, leaving 6 bases between. The CDR3 bases are TGTGCCAGCAAAAGAATGAACACTGAAGCTTTCTTT. Amino acid sequence: CASKRMNTEAFF.

This sequence joins TRBV15 and TRBJ2-6, with 7 bases that match TRBD1. V lost 3 bases to trimming and J lost 0 bases; unmatched junction nucleotides: 2. This CDR3 is built from 16 residues. The V gene's germline CDR1 is LNHNV and CDR2 YYDKDF (reference sequence). This chain's CDR3 is CATSRGQLSGANVLTF. CDR3 in DNA: TGTGCCACCAGCAGGGGACAGCTCTCTGGGGCCAACGTCCTGACTTTC.

In this sample, this clonotype turned up a few times. The chain links TRBV6-2 or TRBV6-3 to TRBJ1-1; D perhaps matches TRBD1 (5 bases). Between the trimmed V and J ends, which lost 8 bases and 5 bases, there was a span of 18 bases. Germline V gene sequence: CDR1 MNHEY, CDR2 SVGEGT. The CDR3 is 14 residues long. The CDR3 nucleotides read TGTGCCAGCCGGGGGAGGCCCGGGGGAACTGAAGCTTTCTTT. Its protein is CASRGRPGGTEAFF.

This clonotype has at least ten counts. The chain joins TRBV5-1 to TRBJ2-5; D not resolved. Germline CDR1 and CDR2: SGHRS and YFSETQ. The length of the CDR3 is 14 residues. The germline V and J ends were trimmed by 0 bases and 2 bases, with 8 bases remaining between them. CDR3 residues: CASSLAGSQETQYF. The CDR3 bases are TGCGCCAGCAGCTTGGCCGGCAGTCAAGAGACCCAGTACTTC.

This clonotype was recorded at least ten times. The V gene is TRBV5-1, the J gene TRBJ2-2; possibly TRBD1 for D (6 bases). Per the germline V gene, CDR1 is SGHRS and CDR2 is YFSETQ. The CDR3 is 13 residues long. The V end lost 7 bases, the J end lost 6 bases, and 13 bases lay between the germline ends. CDR3 bases: TGCGCCAGCTCCCCCACAGGGCCCGGGGAGCTGTTTTTT. Its translation is CASSPTGPGELFF.

The chain has TRBV24-1 and TRBJ2-1; no definite D call. Deletions cut 6 bases from V and 6 bases from J, with 8 bases between. Germline CDR1 and CDR2: KGHDR and SFDVKD. This CDR3 is built from 12 residues. The CDR3 reads CATSLSGNEQFF. The CDR3 DNA is TGTGCCACCAGTTTATCAGGCAATGAGCAGTTCTTC.

This clonotype was counted ten times or more. This chain joins TRBV4-3 and TRBJ1-2; tentative D call: TRBD1 (6 bases). V was trimmed by 3 bases and J by 4 bases, leaving 15 bases between them. In germline, CDR1 is LGHNA, CDR2 YSLEER. The CDR3 totals 15 residues. CDR3 nucleotide sequence: TGCGCCAGCAGCCATAGAGGACAGCCCTCCTATGGCTACACCTTC. Protein sequence: CASSHRGQPSYGYTF.

This clonotype came up many times. V gene TRBV27 combines with J gene TRBJ1-5, with D maybe TRBD1 (6 bases). Germline CDR1 MNHEY, CDR2 SMNVEV (reference sequence). V dropped 5 bases and J dropped 4 bases, with 12 bases sitting between them. This CDR3 spans 14 amino acids. CDR3 sequence: CASSTVGGNQPQHF. The CDR3 DNA reads as TGTGCCAGCAGTACCGTAGGGGGAAATCAGCCCCAGCATTTT.

This clonotype was detected many times. V usage is TRBV5-1 and J usage is TRBJ1-2; no reliable D call. The CDR3 is 19 residues long. The ends were cut back, 2 bases at V and 7 bases at J, with 30 bases in the middle. The germline gives CDR1 SGHRS, CDR2 YFSETQ. The CDR3 here is CASSFSSMGGSFSRTGYTF. CDR3 nucleotide sequence: TGCGCCAGCAGCTTTTCGTCCATGGGTGGAAGTTTCTCAAGGACTGGCTACACCTTC.

This clonotype was recorded many times. The rearrangement uses TRBV20-1 and TRBJ2-3; TRBD1 matches at 7 bases. Germline V lookup: CDR1 DFQATT, CDR2 SNEGSKA (reference sequence). V shed 3 bases and J 5 bases; nucleotides not matched to a gene: 8. The CDR3 covers 14 residues. Here the CDR3 DNA reads TGCAGTGCTAGTTCTGAGGGGGCGGAAGATACGCAGTATTTT. Translating gives CSASSEGAEDTQYF.